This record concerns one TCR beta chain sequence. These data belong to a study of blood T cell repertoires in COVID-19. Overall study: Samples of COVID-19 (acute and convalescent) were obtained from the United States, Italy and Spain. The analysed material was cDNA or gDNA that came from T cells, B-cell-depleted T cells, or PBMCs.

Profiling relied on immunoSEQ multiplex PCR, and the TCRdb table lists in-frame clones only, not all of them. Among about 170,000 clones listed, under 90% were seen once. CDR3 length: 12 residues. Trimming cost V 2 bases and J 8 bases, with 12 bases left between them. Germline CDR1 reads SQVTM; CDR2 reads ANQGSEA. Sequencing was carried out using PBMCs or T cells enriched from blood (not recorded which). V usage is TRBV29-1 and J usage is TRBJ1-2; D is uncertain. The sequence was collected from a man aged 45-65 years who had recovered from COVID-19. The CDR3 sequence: CSVEPAGPGYTF. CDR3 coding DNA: TGCAGCGTTGAACCGGCGGGCCCCGGCTACACCTTC.